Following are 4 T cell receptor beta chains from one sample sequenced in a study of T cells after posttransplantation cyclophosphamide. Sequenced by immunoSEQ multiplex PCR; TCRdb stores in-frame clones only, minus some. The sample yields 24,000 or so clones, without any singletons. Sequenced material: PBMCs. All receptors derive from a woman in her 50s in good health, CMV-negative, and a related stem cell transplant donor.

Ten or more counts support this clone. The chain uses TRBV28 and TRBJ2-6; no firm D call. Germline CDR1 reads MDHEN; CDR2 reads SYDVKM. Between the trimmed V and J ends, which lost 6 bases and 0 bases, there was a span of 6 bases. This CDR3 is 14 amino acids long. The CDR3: CASSYVSGANVLTF. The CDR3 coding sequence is TGTGCCAGCAGCTATGTCTCTGGGGCCAACGTCCTGACTTTC.

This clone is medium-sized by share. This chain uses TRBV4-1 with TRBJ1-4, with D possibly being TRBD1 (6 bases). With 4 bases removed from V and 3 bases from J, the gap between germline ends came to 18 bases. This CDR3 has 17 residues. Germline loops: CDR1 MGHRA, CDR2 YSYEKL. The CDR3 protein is CASSPRGKDVANEKLFF. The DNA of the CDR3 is TGCGCCAGCAGCCCAAGGGGGAAGGACGTGGCTAATGAAAAACTGTTTTTT.

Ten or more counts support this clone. CDR3 sequence reads: CATSRDLKAGELFF. CDR3 bases: TGTGCCACCAGCAGAGACCTAAAAGCAGGGGAGCTGTTTTTT. The chain links TRBV15 to TRBJ2-2; D gene ambiguous. CDR3 length: 14 amino acids. Germline V gene lookup returns CDR1 LNHNV and CDR2 YYDKDF (reference sequence). Trimming removed 0 bases at V and 8 bases at J, with 10 bases between.

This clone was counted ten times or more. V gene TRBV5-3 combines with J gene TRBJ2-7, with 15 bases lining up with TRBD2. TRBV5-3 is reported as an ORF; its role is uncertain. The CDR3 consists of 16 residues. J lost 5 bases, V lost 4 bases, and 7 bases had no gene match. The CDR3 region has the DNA TGTGCCAGAAGCCTCAGGACTAGCGGGGGGGCCCACGAGCAGTACTTC. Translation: CARSLRTSGGAHEQYF.